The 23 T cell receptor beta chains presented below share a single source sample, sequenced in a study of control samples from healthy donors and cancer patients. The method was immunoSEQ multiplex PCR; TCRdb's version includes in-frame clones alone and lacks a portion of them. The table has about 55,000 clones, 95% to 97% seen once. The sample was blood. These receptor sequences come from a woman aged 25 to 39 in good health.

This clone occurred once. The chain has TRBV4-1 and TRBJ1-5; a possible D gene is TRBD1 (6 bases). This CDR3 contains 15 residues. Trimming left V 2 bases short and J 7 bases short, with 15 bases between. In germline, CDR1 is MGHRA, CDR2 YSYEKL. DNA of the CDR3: TGCGCCAGCAGCCAAACTCCAGGGGTGGGCCAGCCCCAGCATTTT. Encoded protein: CASSQTPGVGQPQHF.

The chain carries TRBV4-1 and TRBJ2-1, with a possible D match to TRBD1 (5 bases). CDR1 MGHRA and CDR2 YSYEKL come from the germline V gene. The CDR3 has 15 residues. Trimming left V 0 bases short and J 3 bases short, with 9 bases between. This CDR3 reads CASSQERTLYNEQFF. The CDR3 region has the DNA TGCGCCAGCAGCCAAGAAAGGACACTCTACAATGAGCAGTTCTTC.

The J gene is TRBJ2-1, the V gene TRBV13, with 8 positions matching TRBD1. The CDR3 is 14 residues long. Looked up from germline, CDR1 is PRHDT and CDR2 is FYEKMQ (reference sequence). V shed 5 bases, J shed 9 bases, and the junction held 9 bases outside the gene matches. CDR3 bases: TGTGCCAGCAGCCACGGACAGGGTATGACTGAGCAGTTCTTC. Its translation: CASSHGQGMTEQFF.

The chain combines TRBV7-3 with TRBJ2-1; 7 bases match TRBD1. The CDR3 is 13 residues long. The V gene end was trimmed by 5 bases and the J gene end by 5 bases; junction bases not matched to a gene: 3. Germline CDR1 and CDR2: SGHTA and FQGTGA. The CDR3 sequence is CASSVDRDNEQFF. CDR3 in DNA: TGTGCCAGCAGCGTAGACAGGGACAATGAGCAGTTCTTC.

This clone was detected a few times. The CDR3 nucleotides are TGTGCCAGCAGCTTAGAGGGGAGAAGCTACGAGCAGTACTTC. Its translation: CASSLEGRSYEQYF. The V gene is TRBV7-3, the J gene TRBJ2-7; possibly TRBD1 or TRBD2 for D (5 bases each). This CDR3 is 14 amino acids long. The germline V gene has CDR1 SGHTA and CDR2 FQGTGA. The V gene lost 2 bases and the J gene lost 3 bases, with 11 bases spanning the gap.

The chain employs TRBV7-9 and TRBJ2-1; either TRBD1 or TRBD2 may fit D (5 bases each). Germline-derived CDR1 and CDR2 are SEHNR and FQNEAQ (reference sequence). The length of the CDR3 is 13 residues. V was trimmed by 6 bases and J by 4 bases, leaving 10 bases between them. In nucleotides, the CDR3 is TGTGCCAGCAGGGGGACGGAGTACAATGAGCAGTTCTTC. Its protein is CASRGTEYNEQFF. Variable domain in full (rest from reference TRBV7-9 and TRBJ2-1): DTGVSQNPRHKITKRGQNVTFRCDPISEHNRLYWYRQTLGQGPEFLTYFQNEAQLEKSRLLSDRFSAERPKGSFSTLEIQRTEQGDSAMYLCASRGTEYNEQFFGPGTRLTVL.

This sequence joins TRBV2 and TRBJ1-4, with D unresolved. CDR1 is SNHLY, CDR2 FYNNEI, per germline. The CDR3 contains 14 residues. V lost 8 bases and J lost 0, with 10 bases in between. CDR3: CASRISATNEKLFF. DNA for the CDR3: TGTGCCAGCCGGATAAGTGCAACTAATGAAAAACTGTTTTTT. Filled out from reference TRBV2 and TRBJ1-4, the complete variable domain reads EPEVTQTPSHQVTQMGQEVILRCVPISNHLYFYWYRQILGQKVEFLVSFYNNEISEKSEIFDDQFSVERPDGSNFTLKIRSTKLEDSAMYFCASRISATNEKLFFGSGTQLSVL.

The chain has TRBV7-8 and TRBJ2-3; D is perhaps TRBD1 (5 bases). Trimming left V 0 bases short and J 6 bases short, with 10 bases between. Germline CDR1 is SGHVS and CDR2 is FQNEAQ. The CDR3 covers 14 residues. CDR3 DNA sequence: TGTGCCAGCAGCTTAGCTGACAGTACGGATACGCAGTATTTT. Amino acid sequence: CASSLADSTDTQYF.

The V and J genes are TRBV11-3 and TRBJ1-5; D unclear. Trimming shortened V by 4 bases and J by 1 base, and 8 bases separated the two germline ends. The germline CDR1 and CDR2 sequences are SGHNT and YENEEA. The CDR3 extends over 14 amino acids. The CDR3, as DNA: TGTGCCAGCAGCTCTGAAAGGAGCAATCAGCCCCAGCATTTT. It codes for CASSSERSNQPQHF.

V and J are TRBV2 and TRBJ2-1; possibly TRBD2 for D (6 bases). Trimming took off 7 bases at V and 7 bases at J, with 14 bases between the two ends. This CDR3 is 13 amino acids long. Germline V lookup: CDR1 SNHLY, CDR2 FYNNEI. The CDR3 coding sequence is TGTGCCAGCACGGGGGACGAGTTGAATGAGCAGTTCTTC. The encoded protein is CASTGDELNEQFF.

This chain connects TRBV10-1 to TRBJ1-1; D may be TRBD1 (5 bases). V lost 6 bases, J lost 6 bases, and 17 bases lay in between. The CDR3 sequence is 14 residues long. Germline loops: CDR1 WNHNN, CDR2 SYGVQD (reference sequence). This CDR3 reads CASSPSGTWAEAFF. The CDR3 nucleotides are TGCGCCAGCAGCCCGAGCGGGACTTGGGCTGAAGCTTTCTTT.

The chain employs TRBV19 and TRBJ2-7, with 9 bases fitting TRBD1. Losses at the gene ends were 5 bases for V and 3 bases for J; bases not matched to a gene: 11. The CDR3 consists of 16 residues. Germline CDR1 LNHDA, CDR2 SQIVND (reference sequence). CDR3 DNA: TGTGCCAGTAGTCCTTCCACCGGGACAGGGTTCTACGAGCAGTACTTC. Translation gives CASSPSTGTGFYEQYF. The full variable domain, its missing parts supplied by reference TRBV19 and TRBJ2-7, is DGGITQSPKYLFRKEGQNVTLSCEQNLNHDAMYWYRQDPGQGLRLIYYSQIVNDFQKGDIAEGYSVSREKKESFPLTVTSAQKNPTAFYLCASSPSTGTGFYEQYFGPGTRLTVT.

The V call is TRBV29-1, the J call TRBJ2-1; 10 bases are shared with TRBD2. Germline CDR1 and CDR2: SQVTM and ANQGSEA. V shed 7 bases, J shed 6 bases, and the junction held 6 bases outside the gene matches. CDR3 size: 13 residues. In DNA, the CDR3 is TGCAGCGGATCCGGGACTAGCGTCAATGAGCAGTTCTTC. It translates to CSGSGTSVNEQFF.

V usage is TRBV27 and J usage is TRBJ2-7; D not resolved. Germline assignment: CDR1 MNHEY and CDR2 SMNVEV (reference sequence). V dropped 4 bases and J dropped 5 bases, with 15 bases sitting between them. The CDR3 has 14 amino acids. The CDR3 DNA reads TGTGCCAGCAGTTCCAACGGCAGGATCGACGAGCAGTACTTC. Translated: CASSSNGRIDEQYF.

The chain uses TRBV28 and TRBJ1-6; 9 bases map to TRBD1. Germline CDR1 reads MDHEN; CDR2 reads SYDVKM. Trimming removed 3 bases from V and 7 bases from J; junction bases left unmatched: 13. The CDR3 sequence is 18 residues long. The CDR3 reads CASSFRRRTGAINSPLHF. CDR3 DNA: TGTGCCAGCAGTTTCCGCCGTCGGACAGGGGCCATCAATTCACCCCTCCACTTT.

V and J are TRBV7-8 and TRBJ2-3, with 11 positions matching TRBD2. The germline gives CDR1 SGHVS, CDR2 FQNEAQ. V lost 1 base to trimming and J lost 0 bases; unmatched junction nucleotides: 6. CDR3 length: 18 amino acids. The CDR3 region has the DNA TGTGCCAGCAGCTTAGAGGGTCTAGCGGGAGGCAGCACAGATACGCAGTATTTT. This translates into CASSLEGLAGGSTDTQYF.

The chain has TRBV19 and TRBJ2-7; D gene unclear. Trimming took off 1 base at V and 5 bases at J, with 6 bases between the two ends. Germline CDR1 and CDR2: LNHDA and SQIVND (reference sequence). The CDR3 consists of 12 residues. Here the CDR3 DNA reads TGTGCCAGTAGTATAGGAGGCGACGAGCAGTACTTC. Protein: CASSIGGDEQYF.

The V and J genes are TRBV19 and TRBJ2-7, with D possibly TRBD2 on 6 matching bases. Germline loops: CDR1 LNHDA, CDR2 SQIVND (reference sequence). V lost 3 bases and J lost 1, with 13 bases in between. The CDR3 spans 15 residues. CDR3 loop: CASSIGLALSYEQYF. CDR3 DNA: TGTGCCAGTAGTATTGGGCTAGCGTTGTCCTACGAGCAGTACTTC.

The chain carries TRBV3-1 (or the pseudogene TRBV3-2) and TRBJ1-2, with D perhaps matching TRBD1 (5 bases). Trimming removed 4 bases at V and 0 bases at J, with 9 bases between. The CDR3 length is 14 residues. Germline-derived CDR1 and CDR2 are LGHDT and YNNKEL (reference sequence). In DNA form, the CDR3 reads TGTGCCAGCAGCCTGTCGGGGGCTAACTATGGCTACACCTTC. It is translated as CASSLSGANYGYTF.

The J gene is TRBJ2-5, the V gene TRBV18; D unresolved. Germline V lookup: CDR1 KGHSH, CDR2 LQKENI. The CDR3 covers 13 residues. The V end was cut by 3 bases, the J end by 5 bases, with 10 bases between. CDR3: CASSPMGQETQYF. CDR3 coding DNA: TGTGCCAGCTCACCCATGGGTCAGGAGACCCAGTACTTC.

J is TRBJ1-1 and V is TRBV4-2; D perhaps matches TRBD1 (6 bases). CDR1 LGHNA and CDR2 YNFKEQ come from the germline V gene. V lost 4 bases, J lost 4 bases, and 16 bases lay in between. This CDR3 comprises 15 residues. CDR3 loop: CASSPLSGVGTEAFF. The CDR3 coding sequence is TGTGCCAGCAGCCCCTTATCAGGGGTCGGCACTGAAGCTTTCTTT.

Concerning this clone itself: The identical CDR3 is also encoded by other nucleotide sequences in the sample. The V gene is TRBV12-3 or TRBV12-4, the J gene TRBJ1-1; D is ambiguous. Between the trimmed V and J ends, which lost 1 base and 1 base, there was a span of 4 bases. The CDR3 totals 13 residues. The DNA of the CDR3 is TGTGCCAGCAGTTTAGAAGGGAACACTGAAGCTTTCTTT. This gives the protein CASSLEGNTEAFF.

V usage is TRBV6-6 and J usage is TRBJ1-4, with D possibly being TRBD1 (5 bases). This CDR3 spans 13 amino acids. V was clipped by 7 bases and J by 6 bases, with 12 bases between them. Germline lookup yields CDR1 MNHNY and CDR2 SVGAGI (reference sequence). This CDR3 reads CASTPGAYEKLFF. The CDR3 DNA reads TGTGCCAGCACTCCCGGGGCTTATGAAAAACTGTTTTTT.